Shown below are 30 T cell receptor beta chains from a single sample sequenced in a study of control samples from healthy donors and cancer patients. The data were produced by immunoSEQ multiplex PCR, yet TCRdb's version contains in-frame clones alone and is incomplete. The top ten hold 5.5% to 8% of the sample, which has under 450,000 clones, about 93% seen once. Input material: PBMCs. The receptors originated from a man aged 40-49 years with head and neck cancer.

V and J are TRBV10-2 and TRBJ1-1; a weak D match, TRBD1 (6 bases). V gave up 6 bases and J gave up 4 bases, with 15 bases separating them. The germline V gene has CDR1 WSHSY and CDR2 SAAADI. This CDR3 has 14 residues. The CDR3 loop reads CASRFGGSGTEAFF. The CDR3 bases are TGCGCCAGCAGGTTCGGGGGCTCAGGCACTGAAGCTTTCTTT.

This sequence joins TRBV10-3 and TRBJ2-7; D might be TRBD1 (6 bases). Trimming removed 7 bases at V and 7 bases at J, with 14 bases between. From germline, CDR1 is ENHRY and CDR2 SYGVKD. This CDR3 spans 12 amino acids. CDR3 sequence reads: CAINGAGEEQYF. DNA of the CDR3: TGTGCCATCAATGGGGCAGGGGAGGAGCAGTACTTC.

V gene TRBV5-1 combines with J gene TRBJ2-7; 12 positions match TRBD2. Losses at the gene ends were 4 bases for V and 5 bases for J; bases not matched to a gene: 16. The CDR3 extends over 18 amino acids. Per germline, CDR1 SGHRS and CDR2 YFSETQ. This CDR3 reads CASSPRTSGVSGSHEQYF. The DNA of the CDR3 is TGCGCCAGCAGCCCCAGGACTAGCGGGGTTTCAGGTTCCCACGAGCAGTACTTC.

The V and J genes are TRBV28 and TRBJ2-5; 8 positions agree with TRBD1. The trim removed 2 bases at V and 5 bases at J, leaving 13 bases unmatched. The CDR3 covers 17 residues. Germline V lookup: CDR1 MDHEN, CDR2 SYDVKM. CDR3 DNA sequence: TGTGCCAGCAGTTTACAGGGGGCCGGAGTATTGGGGGAGACCCAGTACTTC. It encodes CASSLQGAGVLGETQYF.

The rearrangement links TRBV2 to TRBJ2-7, with 7 bases that match TRBD2. The CDR3 sequence is 15 residues long. Germline CDR1 SNHLY, CDR2 FYNNEI. V was pared by 6 bases and J by 3 bases, with 11 bases of the junction left unmatched. CDR3 DNA: TGTGCCAGCAGGCCCGCGGGCGGGAGTGGCTACGAGCAGTACTTC. Amino acid sequence: CASRPAGGSGYEQYF.

V gene TRBV7-9 combines with J gene TRBJ1-1; D gene unclear. The CDR3 is 15 amino acids. V shed 1 base and J shed 0 bases, with 9 bases lying between them. The V gene's germline CDR1 is SEHNR and CDR2 FQNEAQ (reference sequence). The CDR3 is CASSLGVGMNTEAFF. The CDR3 coding sequence is TGTGCCAGCAGCTTAGGAGTGGGGATGAACACTGAAGCTTTCTTT.

The rearrangement links TRBV9 to TRBJ2-1, with D possibly being TRBD1 (6 bases). CDR1 is SGDLS, CDR2 YYNGEE, per germline. This CDR3 region has 16 residues. Trimming shortened V by 6 bases and J by 0 bases, and 16 bases separated the two germline ends. The CDR3 DNA is TGTGCCAGCACCTCTCGGGACACCGGCTCCTACAATGAGCAGTTCTTC. It is translated as CASTSRDTGSYNEQFF.

The CDR3 DNA is TGTGCCAGCAGTCCCCTAGCGGGAGAAAGGGAGCTGTTTTTT. Translation gives CASSPLAGERELFF. V and J are TRBV27 and TRBJ2-2; 10 nucleotides match TRBD2. This CDR3 contains 14 residues. With 5 bases clipped from V and 9 bases from J, the junction kept 6 bases outside the gene matches. Germline CDR1 MNHEY, CDR2 SMNVEV (reference sequence).

The chain carries TRBV7-9 and TRBJ2-7; D not certain. Between the trimmed V and J ends, which lost 2 bases and 3 bases, there was a span of 20 bases. Germline V gene lookup returns CDR1 SEHNR and CDR2 FQNEAQ (reference sequence). The CDR3 spans 17 residues. Here the CDR3 DNA reads TGTGCCAGCAGCTTATTCGTCGGGCGGCAAACTTTCTACGAGCAGTACTTC. Its protein product is CASSLFVGRQTFYEQYF.

This chain uses TRBV7-9 with TRBJ2-7; D possibly matches TRBD1 or TRBD2 (5 bases each). Germline V gene lookup returns CDR1 SEHNR and CDR2 FQNEAQ (reference sequence). Between the trimmed V and J ends, which lost 1 base and 2 bases, there was a span of 15 bases. This CDR3 region has 16 residues. The CDR3 spells CASSLVTGTVTYEQYF. The CDR3 bases are TGTGCCAGCAGCTTAGTAACCGGGACCGTGACCTACGAGCAGTACTTC.

The V call is TRBV10-3, the J call TRBJ2-2, with 10 bases that match TRBD1. Germline V gene data show CDR1 as ENHRY and CDR2 as SYGVKD. V gave up 7 bases and J gave up 6 bases; unmatched junction bases: 5. The CDR3 length is 14 residues. The CDR3 DNA sequence: TGTGCCATCAATACCGGGACAGGGGCCGGGGAGCTGTTTTTT. It codes for CAINTGTGAGELFF.

V is TRBV5-4 and J is TRBJ2-2; 10 bases align to TRBD2. CDR3 length equals 17 residues. V gave up 0 bases and J gave up 8 bases; unmatched junction bases: 10. Germline loops: CDR1 SGHNT, CDR2 YYREEE (reference sequence). CDR3 sequence reads: CASSLGIAGGRQGELFF. CDR3 sequence (DNA): TGTGCCAGCAGCTTGGGGATAGCGGGGGGCCGTCAAGGGGAGCTGTTTTTT. The full variable domain, completed using reference TRBV5-4 and TRBJ2-2, is ETGVTQSPTHLIKTRGQQVTLRCSSQSGHNTVSWYQQALGQGPQFIFQYYREEENGRGNFPPRFSGLQFPNYSSELNVNALELDDSALYLCASSLGIAGGRQGELFFGEGSRLTVL.

The V call is TRBV5-1, the J call TRBJ2-2; D may correspond to TRBD1 or TRBD2 (5 bases each). The length of the CDR3 is 16 residues. The V gene lost 0 bases and the J gene lost 0 bases, with 9 bases spanning the gap. Looked up from germline, CDR1 is SGHRS and CDR2 is YFSETQ. CDR3 sequence reads: CASSLAGTPNTGELFF. CDR3 sequence (DNA): TGCGCCAGCAGCTTGGCCGGGACGCCGAACACCGGGGAGCTGTTTTTT.

The chain uses TRBV10-2 and TRBJ2-7; 10 positions match TRBD1. CDR1 is WSHSY and CDR2 is SAAADI in the germline V gene. V lost 2 bases to trimming and J lost 4 bases; unmatched junction nucleotides: 2. This CDR3 is built from 14 residues. CDR3 loop: CASSEVGQGYEQYF. The CDR3 DNA is TGCGCCAGCAGTGAGGTGGGACAGGGGTACGAGCAGTACTTC.

The rearrangement joins TRBV5-6 to TRBJ1-5, with D tentatively TRBD1 (6 bases). The CDR3 length is 16 residues. Germline V CDR1 and CDR2: SGHDT, YYEEEE. V was shortened by 4 bases and J by 3 bases, with 17 bases between the two germline ends. In nucleotides, the CDR3 is TGTGCCAGCAGCGCACAGGGTGATACAACCAATCAGCCCCAGCATTTT. This sequence encodes CASSAQGDTTNQPQHF.

The CDR3 DNA follows: TGTGCCAGCAGCGTAGAAAGGGGGGCGGCAGAGACCCAGTACTTC. Translating it yields CASSVERGAAETQYF. The V and J genes are TRBV9 and TRBJ2-5, with D perhaps matching TRBD1 or TRBD2 (6 bases each). From germline, CDR1 is SGDLS and CDR2 YYNGEE. V was shortened by 0 bases and J by 4 bases, with 13 bases between the two germline ends. There are 15 residues in the CDR3.

V and J are TRBV11-2 and TRBJ1-2; the match to TRBD1 covers 12 bases. V shed 1 base and J 10 bases; nucleotides not matched to a gene: 7. Per germline, CDR1 SGHAT and CDR2 FQNNGV. This CDR3 is 15 amino acids long. The CDR3 sequence: CASSLGGPGQGAYTF. CDR3 DNA: TGTGCCAGCAGCTTAGGGGGACCGGGACAGGGGGCCTACACCTTC.

The rearrangement joins TRBV6-6 to TRBJ2-3; 9 bases agree with TRBD2. The CDR3 extends over 14 amino acids. CDR1 is MNHNY, CDR2 SVGAGI, per germline (reference sequence). V lost 7 bases, J lost 1 base, and 3 bases stayed unmatched. CDR3 DNA: TGTGCCAGCACCGCTAGCGGGGGCACAGATACGCAGTATTTT. As protein: CASTASGGTDTQYF.

The chain links TRBV29-1 to TRBJ1-3; D unresolved. From germline, CDR1 is SQVTM and CDR2 ANQGSEA. V lost 4 bases and J lost 2, with 3 bases in between. CDR3 length equals 11 residues. CDR3 region: CSVATGNTIYF. CDR3 DNA sequence: TGCAGCGTTGCGACTGGAAACACCATATATTTT.

The rearrangement joins TRBV19 to TRBJ2-7; D possibly corresponds to TRBD2 (6 bases). The CDR3 consists of 13 residues. CDR1 and CDR2 (germline): LNHDA, SQIVND (reference sequence). V lost 6 bases and J lost 0, with 9 bases in between. The CDR3 coding sequence is TGTGCCAGTAGCGGAGGGAGCTCCTACGAGCAGTACTTC. It specifies CASSGGSSYEQYF.

The chain combines TRBV28 with TRBJ1-1, with D perhaps TRBD1 (5 bases). The CDR3 spans 13 residues. Germline CDR1 is MDHEN and CDR2 is SYDVKM. Deletions cut 1 base from V and 10 bases from J, with 13 bases between. The CDR3 nucleotides are TGTGCCAGCAGTTTATTACTCAGGGTCGGAGCTTTCTTT. It encodes CASSLLLRVGAFF.

The V gene is TRBV5-8, the J gene TRBJ2-7, with 7 bases fitting TRBD2. Germline loops: CDR1 SGHTS, CDR2 YDEGEE. After removal of 2 bases from V and 3 bases from J, the junction contained 5 bases not matched to a gene. The CDR3 is 14 residues long. The chain's CDR3 is CASSLNGLGYEQYF. CDR3 in DNA: TGTGCCAGCAGCTTAAACGGACTAGGCTACGAGCAGTACTTC.

The chain employs TRBV6-6 and TRBJ1-2, with TRBD1 matching 8 bases. The CDR3 totals 16 residues. The V gene end was trimmed by 6 bases and the J gene end by 4 bases; junction bases not matched to a gene: 13. CDR1 is MNHNY, CDR2 SVGAGI, per germline (reference sequence). Here the CDR3 DNA reads TGTGCCAGCAGCGAAACCGGGACAGGAACCCCCTATGGCTACACCTTC. It yields the protein CASSETGTGTPYGYTF.

This chain joins TRBV10-3 and TRBJ1-6, with 7 positions matching TRBD1. Germline trimming cut 0 bases from V and 10 bases from J; bases unmatched to any gene: 6. Germline-derived CDR1 and CDR2 are ENHRY and SYGVKD. This CDR3 is 15 amino acids long. The CDR3 DNA is TGTGCCATCAGTGAGTCTATCCCGGGACAGTCACCCCTCCACTTT. The encoded protein is CAISESIPGQSPLHF.

The rearrangement joins TRBV29-1 to TRBJ2-5; 7 bases match TRBD2. The V and J ends lost 6 bases and 5 bases, in that order; junction bases with no gene match: 9. Germline-derived CDR1 and CDR2 are SQVTM and ANQGSEA. The CDR3 runs 13 residues. CDR3 sequence: CSVADWGGETQYF. Written as DNA, the CDR3 is TGCAGCGTGGCAGACTGGGGGGGGGAGACCCAGTACTTC.

V gene TRBV2 combines with J gene TRBJ2-7; D is possibly TRBD2 (7 bases). Trimming shortened V by 0 bases and J by 2 bases, and 14 bases separated the two germline ends. The CDR3 is 16 residues long. CDR1 is SNHLY, CDR2 FYNNEI, per germline. CDR3 DNA sequence: TGTGCCAGCAGTGAAGCGGGGCGGGGGCCCGCCTACGAGCAGTACTTC. Its translation: CASSEAGRGPAYEQYF.

This chain joins TRBV6-5 and TRBJ2-1; D gene uncertain. CDR3 size: 14 residues. Germline V gene sequence: CDR1 MNHEY, CDR2 SVGAGI. The germline V and J ends were trimmed by 1 base and 5 bases, with 9 bases remaining between them. The CDR3 nucleotides read TGTGCCAGCAGTTACTTAGGTGGAAACAATGAGCAGTTCTTC. Protein: CASSYLGGNNEQFF.

Here the CDR3 reads CASTTSRTSPEAFF. DNA of the CDR3: TGTGCCAGCACCACGTCCAGAACCAGCCCTGAAGCTTTCTTT. J is TRBJ1-1 and V is TRBV6-5; the D is unclear. The CDR3 runs 14 residues. Germline loops: CDR1 MNHEY, CDR2 SVGAGI. Trimming pared 7 bases from V and 6 bases from J, leaving 18 bases between.

The chain joins TRBV2 to TRBJ2-3; TRBD1 might be the D (5 bases). This CDR3 is built from 14 residues. Germline V gene data show CDR1 as SNHLY and CDR2 as FYNNEI. V was shortened by 8 bases and J by 5 bases, with 17 bases between the two germline ends. The CDR3: CASEAGPVRDTQYF. DNA for the CDR3: TGTGCCAGCGAGGCAGGGCCGGTCAGAGATACGCAGTATTTT.

The gene calls are TRBV9 and TRBJ2-1, with 10 nucleotides matching TRBD2. Looked up from germline, CDR1 is SGDLS and CDR2 is YYNGEE. The CDR3 runs to 17 residues. V shed 0 bases and J 0 bases; nucleotides not matched to a gene: 3. This CDR3 is CASSVDPSGSSYNEQFF. For the CDR3, the DNA is TGTGCCAGCAGCGTAGACCCTAGCGGGAGCTCCTACAATGAGCAGTTCTTC.